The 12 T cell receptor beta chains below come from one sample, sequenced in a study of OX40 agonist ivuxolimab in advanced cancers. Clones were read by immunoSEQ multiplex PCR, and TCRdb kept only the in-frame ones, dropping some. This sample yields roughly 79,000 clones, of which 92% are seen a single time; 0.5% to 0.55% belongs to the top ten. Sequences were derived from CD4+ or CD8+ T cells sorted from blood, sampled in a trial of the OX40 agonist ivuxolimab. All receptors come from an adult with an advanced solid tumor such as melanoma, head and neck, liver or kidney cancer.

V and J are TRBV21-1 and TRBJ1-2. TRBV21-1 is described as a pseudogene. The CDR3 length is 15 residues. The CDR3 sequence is CASSKGEERNYGYTF. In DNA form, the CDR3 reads TGTGCCAGCAGCAAAGGAGAGGAAAGAAACTATGGCTACACCTTC.

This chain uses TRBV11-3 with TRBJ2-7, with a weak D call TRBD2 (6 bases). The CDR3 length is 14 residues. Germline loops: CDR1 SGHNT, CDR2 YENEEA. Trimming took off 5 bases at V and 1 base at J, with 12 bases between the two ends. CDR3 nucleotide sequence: TGTGCCAGCAGCAGCGGGCCCCGATCCTACGAGCAGTACTTC. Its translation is CASSSGPRSYEQYF.

The CDR3 DNA reads TGTGCCAGCAGCTTAGGCTCCTACGAGCAGTACTTC. Residues: CASSLGSYEQYF. The chain recombines TRBV7-2 with TRBJ2-7, with D uncertain. V was shortened by 1 base and J by 0 bases, with 1 base between the two germline ends. The CDR3 consists of 12 residues. Germline loops: CDR1 SGHTA, CDR2 FQGNSA.

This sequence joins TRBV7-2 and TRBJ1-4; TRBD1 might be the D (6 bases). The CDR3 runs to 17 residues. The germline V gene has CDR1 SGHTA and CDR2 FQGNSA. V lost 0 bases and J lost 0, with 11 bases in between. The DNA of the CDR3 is TGTGCCAGCAGCTTAGCGCCGGGGGGCACAACTAATGAAAAACTGTTTTTT. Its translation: CASSLAPGGTTNEKLFF.

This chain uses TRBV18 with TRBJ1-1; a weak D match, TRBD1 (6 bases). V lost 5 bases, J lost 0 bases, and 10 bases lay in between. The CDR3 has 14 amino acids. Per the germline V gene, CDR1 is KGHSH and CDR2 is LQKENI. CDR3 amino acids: CASSAGHLNTEAFF. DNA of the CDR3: TGTGCCAGCTCAGCGGGACACTTGAACACTGAAGCTTTCTTT.

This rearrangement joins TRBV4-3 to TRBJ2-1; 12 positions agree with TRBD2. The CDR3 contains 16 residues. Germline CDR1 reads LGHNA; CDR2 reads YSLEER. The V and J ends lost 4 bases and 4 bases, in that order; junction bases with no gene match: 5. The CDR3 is CASSRELAGGYNEQFF. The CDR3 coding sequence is TGCGCCAGCAGCCGAGAACTAGCGGGAGGTTACAATGAGCAGTTCTTC.

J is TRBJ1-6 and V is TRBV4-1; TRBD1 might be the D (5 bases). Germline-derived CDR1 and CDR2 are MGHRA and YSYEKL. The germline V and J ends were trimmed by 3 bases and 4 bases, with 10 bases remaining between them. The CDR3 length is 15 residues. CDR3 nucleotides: TGCGCCAGCAGCCAGACGGGACTTTATAATTCACCCCTCCACTTT. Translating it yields CASSQTGLYNSPLHF.

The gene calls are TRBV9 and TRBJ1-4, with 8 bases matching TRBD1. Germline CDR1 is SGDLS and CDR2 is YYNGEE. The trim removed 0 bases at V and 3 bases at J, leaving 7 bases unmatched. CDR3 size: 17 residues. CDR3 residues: CASSVGPYRGSNEKLFF. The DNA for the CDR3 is TGTGCCAGCAGCGTAGGGCCCTACAGGGGGTCTAATGAAAAACTGTTTTTT. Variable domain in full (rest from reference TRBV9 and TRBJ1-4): DSGVTQTPKHLITATGQRVTLRCSPRSGDLSVYWYQQSLDQGLQFLIQYYNGEERAKGNILERFSAQQFPDLHSELNLSSLELGDSALYFCASSVGPYRGSNEKLFFGSGTQLSVL.

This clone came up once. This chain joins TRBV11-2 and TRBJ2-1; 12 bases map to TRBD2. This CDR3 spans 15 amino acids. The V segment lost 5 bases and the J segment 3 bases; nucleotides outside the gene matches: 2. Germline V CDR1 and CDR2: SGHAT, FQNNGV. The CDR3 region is CASSRLAGDYNEQFF. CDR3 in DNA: TGTGCCAGCAGCCGACTAGCGGGAGACTACAATGAGCAGTTCTTC.

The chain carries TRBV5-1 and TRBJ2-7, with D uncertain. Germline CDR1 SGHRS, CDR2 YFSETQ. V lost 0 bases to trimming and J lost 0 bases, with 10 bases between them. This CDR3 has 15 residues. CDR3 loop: CASSLESVSSYEQYF. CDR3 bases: TGCGCCAGCAGCTTGGAGTCTGTGAGCTCCTACGAGCAGTACTTC.

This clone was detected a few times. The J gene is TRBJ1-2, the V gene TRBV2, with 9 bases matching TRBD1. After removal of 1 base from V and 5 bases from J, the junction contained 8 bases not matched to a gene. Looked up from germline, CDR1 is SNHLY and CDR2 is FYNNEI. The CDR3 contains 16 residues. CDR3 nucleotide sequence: TGTGCCAGCAGTGAAGTCACCCCGGACAGGGGTTATGGCTACACCTTC. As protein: CASSEVTPDRGYGYTF.

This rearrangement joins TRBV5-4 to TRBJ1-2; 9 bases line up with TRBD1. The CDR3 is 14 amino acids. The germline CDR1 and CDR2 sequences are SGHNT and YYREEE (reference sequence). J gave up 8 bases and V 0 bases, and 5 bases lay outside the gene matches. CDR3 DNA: TGTGCCAGCAGCTTGGGACAGGGGGGCCGGGGCTACACCTTC. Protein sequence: CASSLGQGGRGYTF.